This T cell receptor (beta chain) emerged from a study of cytomegalovirus exposure and HLA in healthy donors. The count of this clone is one. Antigen: not known. The germline V and J ends were trimmed by 3 bases and 10 bases, with 15 bases remaining between them. The CDR3 contains 13 residues. Germline V lookup: CDR1 SGDLS, CDR2 YYNGEE. Findings of the study overall: Among TCR sequences, most were rare, though some public TCRs appeared in many donors. In a later analysis, productive TCRs from donors in an Asian-associated ancestry cluster reportedly carried fewer N-insertions than the cohort mean.

PCR employed 60 Vbeta and 13 Jbeta primers. Generated by immunoSEQ multiplex PCR, the TCRdb table keeps only in-frame clones and is missing some. Among around 100,000 clones, over 75% were seen once, and the ten largest hold 5% to 6%. What was sequenced was PBMCs. This sequence joins TRBV9 and TRBJ2-3, with a possible D match to TRBD2 (6 bases). This clonotype was obtained from a woman in her twenties or thirties in good health and CMV-seropositive. This CDR3 reads CASSGGDRGSQYF. CDR3 nucleotides: TGTGCCAGCAGCGGGGGGGACCGAGGATCGCAGTATTTT.